These 21 T cell receptor beta chains originate from one sample sequenced in a study of T cell repertoires in cytomegalovirus infection. Each CDR3 protein is one row after TCRdb ran MiXCR on the reads. The data contain 150,000 to 200,000 distinct CDR3 sequences, under 30% of them singletons. The sample consisted of PBMCs. These receptors all come from a human donor in good health (CMV status not recorded). Some clones in this sample may be carry-over from other donors' samples.

On this clonotype: Just one base apart from a much larger clone, this may be a read error. The rearrangement links TRBV6-5 to TRBJ2-7, with 8 bases fitting TRBD1. Germline loops: CDR1 MNHEY, CDR2 SVGAGI. The CDR3 has 18 residues. The junction had 24 bases not matched to a gene; V was cut back by 5 bases and J by 9 bases. CDR3 sequence (DNA): TGTGCCAGCAGTCCCCCTCCACCGGGGACAGGAGACCTGGGGGTGCAGTACTTC. Amino acids: CASSPPPPGTGDLGVQYF.

The V and J genes are TRBV10-3 and TRBJ1-5; a possible D gene is TRBD1 (5 bases). Trimming left V 4 bases short and J 5 bases short, with 15 bases between. Per germline, CDR1 ENHRY and CDR2 SYGVKD. This CDR3 has 15 amino acids. CDR3 nucleotide sequence: TGTGCCATCAGTGGGGGTAAGGGGACGGATCAGCCCCAGCATTTT. It is translated as CAISGGKGTDQPQHF.

As regards this clonotype: This may be a read error, as it is one base from a much larger clone. The chain employs TRBV11-2 and TRBJ1-2; D not resolved. Germline V gene lookup returns CDR1 SGHAT and CDR2 FQNNGV. The CDR3 extends over 14 amino acids. V was shortened by 2 bases and J by 4 bases, with 11 bases between the two germline ends. The CDR3 DNA is TGTGCCAGCAGCTTACCACTGGGTCCCTATGGCTACACCTTC. Its protein product is CASSLPLGPYGYTF. Full variable domain (missing parts from reference TRBV11-2 and TRBJ1-2): EAGVAQSPRYKIIEKRQSVAFWCNPISGHATLYWYQQILGQGPKLLIQFQNNGVVDDSQLPKDRFSAERLKGVDSTLKIQPAKLEDSAVYLCASSLPLGPYGYTFGSGTRLTVV.

V and J are TRBV5-4 and TRBJ1-4, with 11 bases fitting TRBD1. V lost 4 bases, J lost 8 bases, and 7 bases stayed unmatched. CDR3 length: 15 amino acids. Per germline, CDR1 SGHNT and CDR2 YYREEE (reference sequence). CDR3 sequence: CASSQPGQGVEKLFF. In DNA, the CDR3 is TGTGCCAGCAGCCAGCCGGGACAGGGGGTCGAAAAACTGTTTTTT.

Many counts were recorded for this clonotype. The chain combines TRBV28 with TRBJ1-5; weak D call: TRBD1 (5 bases). Germline assignment: CDR1 MDHEN and CDR2 SYDVKM. V was pared by 5 bases and J by 6 bases, with 8 bases between. The CDR3 totals 12 residues. CDR3 nucleotide sequence: TGTGCCAGCAGTCCCCAGGGTCAGCCCCAGCATTTT. Protein: CASSPQGQPQHF. The full variable domain, rest sourced from reference TRBV28 and TRBJ1-5, is DVKVTQSSRYLVKRTGEKVFLECVQDMDHENMFWYRQDPGLGLRLIYFSYDVKMKEKGDIPEGYSVSREKKERFSLILESASTNQTSMYLCASSPQGQPQHFGDGTRLSIL.

The genes are TRBV10-3 and TRBJ1-5; no definite D call. This CDR3 has 13 residues. Germline V gives CDR1 ENHRY, CDR2 SYGVKD. The V gene lost 10 bases and the J gene lost 1 base, with 11 bases spanning the gap. As DNA, the CDR3 is TGTGCCAGCGCCATGGGCAGCAATCAGCCCCAGCATTTT. Amino acids: CASAMGSNQPQHF.

This clonotype has ten or more counts. The rearrangement joins TRBV7-8 to TRBJ1-1; 8 positions match TRBD1. The length of the CDR3 is 17 residues. The V segment lost 1 base and the J segment 0 bases; nucleotides outside the gene matches: 7. The germline V gene encodes CDR1 SGHVS and CDR2 FQNEAQ. CDR3 nucleotide sequence: TGTGCCAGCAGCTTAGGATCAGGGGGCGTAATGAACACTGAAGCTTTCTTT. Its translation: CASSLGSGGVMNTEAFF.

J is TRBJ1-5 and V is TRBV29-1, with D possibly matching TRBD1 (6 bases). The V end was cut by 4 bases, the J end by 7 bases, with 11 bases between. Per germline, CDR1 SQVTM and CDR2 ANQGSEA. CDR3 size: 12 residues. The CDR3 nucleotides read TGCAGCGTTGGGGGGGCTAAGCAGCCCCAGCATTTT. It specifies CSVGGAKQPQHF.

The chain couples TRBV5-1 to TRBJ1-1; TRBD1 agrees at 8 bases. After removal of 3 bases from V and 5 bases from J, the junction contained 18 bases not matched to a gene. This CDR3 is built from 18 residues. Germline-derived CDR1 and CDR2 are SGHRS and YFSETQ. This chain's CDR3 is CASSSDPLGAGGGTEAFF. CDR3 nucleotide sequence: TGCGCCAGCAGCTCGGATCCCCTGGGGGCAGGGGGCGGGACTGAAGCTTTCTTT. The full variable domain, with the rest looked up from reference TRBV5-1 and TRBJ1-1, is KAGVTQTPRYLIKTRGQQVTLSCSPISGHRSVSWYQQTPGQGLQFLFEYFSETQRNKGNFPGRFSGRQFSNSRSEMNVSTLELGDSALYLCASSSDPLGAGGGTEAFFGQGTRLTVV.

The sample holds a few counts of this clonotype. The chain links TRBV20-1 to TRBJ2-4, with D unclear. Germline CDR1 and CDR2: DFQATT and SNEGSKA (reference sequence). V was cut by 1 base and J by 7 bases, with 14 bases left in between. There are 14 residues in the CDR3. This CDR3 reads CSARVPGAQNIQYF. The DNA of the CDR3 is TGCAGTGCTAGAGTTCCCGGAGCCCAGAACATTCAGTACTTC.

The gene calls are TRBV6-2 or TRBV6-3 and TRBJ1-1; D not resolved. Germline CDR1 reads MNHEY; CDR2 reads SVGEGT. The CDR3 length is 14 residues. V lost 2 bases to trimming and J lost 10 bases, with 17 bases between them. CDR3 sequence: CASSYAATTPGAFF. As DNA, the CDR3 is TGTGCCAGCAGTTACGCTGCAACCACCCCGGGAGCTTTCTTT.

This clonotype was counted between two and nine times. The V and J genes are TRBV7-8 and TRBJ2-1, with 14 positions matching TRBD2. The CDR3 has 19 residues. With 4 bases clipped from V and 0 bases from J, the junction kept 8 bases outside the gene matches. Germline V lookup: CDR1 SGHVS, CDR2 FQNEAQ. CDR3 sequence: CASSSPGLAGVFSYNEQFF. The CDR3 DNA reads TGTGCCAGCAGCTCTCCGGGACTAGCGGGGGTTTTCTCCTACAATGAGCAGTTCTTC.

This clonotype was found a few times. This chain's CDR3 is CSARATWGEPQHF. CDR3 nucleotides: TGCAGTGCTAGAGCTACCTGGGGCGAGCCCCAGCATTTT. This chain uses TRBV20-1 with TRBJ1-5, with a tentative D call TRBD1 (5 bases). Deletions cut 1 base from V and 8 bases from J, with 12 bases between. Germline lookup yields CDR1 DFQATT and CDR2 SNEGSKA (reference sequence). The CDR3 spans 13 residues.

The chain is built from TRBV29-1 and TRBJ2-5; D gene uncertain. The germline V and J ends were trimmed by 2 bases and 4 bases, with 14 bases remaining between them. This CDR3 region has 14 residues. Germline lookup yields CDR1 SQVTM and CDR2 ANQGSEA. Written as DNA, the CDR3 is TGCAGCGTTGAAATAGGGTCCCAAGGAGAGACCCAGTACTTC. It is translated as CSVEIGSQGETQYF.

The sample holds one count of this clonotype. V usage is TRBV6-6 and J usage is TRBJ2-1; D not certain. Germline V CDR1 and CDR2: MNHNY, SVGAGI (reference sequence). Trimming took off 0 bases at V and 6 bases at J, with 6 bases between the two ends. The CDR3 totals 13 residues. The CDR3 region has the DNA TGTGCCAGCAGTTACTCTTTCAGCAATGAGCAGTTCTTC. Protein sequence: CASSYSFSNEQFF.

This clonotype has a handful of counts. This chain uses TRBV20-1 with TRBJ1-3; D gene unclear. The V gene lost 0 bases and the J gene lost 3 bases, with 9 bases spanning the gap. Germline V lookup: CDR1 DFQATT, CDR2 SNEGSKA (reference sequence). The CDR3 contains 14 residues. The CDR3 spells CSARDPGGGNTIYF. CDR3 in DNA: TGCAGTGCTAGAGACCCCGGAGGTGGAAACACCATATATTTT.

This clonotype appeared a few times. This sequence joins TRBV2 and TRBJ2-7, with a weak D call TRBD1 (6 bases). V was cut by 2 bases and J by 5 bases, with 16 bases left in between. CDR1 is SNHLY, CDR2 FYNNEI, per germline. This CDR3 is built from 15 residues. CDR3 in amino acids: CASSERVRGSHEQYF. The DNA for the CDR3 is TGTGCCAGCAGTGAAAGGGTCAGGGGTAGCCACGAGCAGTACTTC.

This chain connects TRBV30 to TRBJ1-2; D call uncertain. The CDR3 spans 13 residues. Germline CDR1 GTSNPN, CDR2 SVGIG (reference sequence). The V and J ends lost 4 bases and 4 bases respectively, with 13 bases between them. The CDR3 spells CAWKTPSGYGYTF. The CDR3 nucleotides are TGTGCCTGGAAAACGCCTTCAGGCTATGGCTACACCTTC.

This chain joins TRBV7-9 and TRBJ1-1, with 7 bases identical to TRBD1. J lost 3 bases, V lost 5 bases, and 6 bases had no gene match. Germline V gene lookup returns CDR1 SEHNR and CDR2 FQNEAQ (reference sequence). This CDR3 region has 14 residues. CDR3: CASSPGGQYTEAFF. CDR3 nucleotides: TGTGCCAGCAGCCCAGGGGGTCAATACACTGAAGCTTTCTTT. Drawing the rest from reference TRBV7-9 and TRBJ1-1, the complete variable domain is DTGVSQNPRHKITKRGQNVTFRCDPISEHNRLYWYRQTLGQGPEFLTYFQNEAQLEKSRLLSDRFSAERPKGSFSTLEIQRTEQGDSAMYLCASSPGGQYTEAFFGQGTRLTVV.

In its sample, this clonotype was seen a few times. The chain carries TRBV20-1 and TRBJ2-1; D may match TRBD1 or TRBD2 (6 bases each). From germline, CDR1 is DFQATT and CDR2 SNEGSKA (reference sequence). V lost 5 bases and J 7 bases, leaving 18 bases between the germline ends. The CDR3 is made up of 14 amino acids. CDR3: CSAQIGEGGNEQFF. The CDR3 DNA reads as TGCAGTGCTCAGATAGGAGAGGGGGGAAATGAGCAGTTCTTC.

This clonotype came up a few times. This rearrangement joins TRBV29-1 to TRBJ1-3; D remains ambiguous. Looked up from germline, CDR1 is SQVTM and CDR2 is ANQGSEA. CDR3 length: 14 residues. With 2 bases removed from V and 2 bases from J, the gap between germline ends came to 10 bases. The CDR3 bases are TGCAGCGTTGAACTGAGGGAAACTGGAAACACCATATATTTT. Translation: CSVELRETGNTIYF.